Sequencing of this T cell receptor beta chain was carried out in a study of T cell repertoires in cytomegalovirus infection. Across the whole study: Use of recently identified HLA-C-restricted and well-studied HLA-B-restricted CMV epitopes was part of the study. Matching HLA type, along with CMV infection, was indicated by public TCR beta signatures. Overall study findings and caveats: Within the response measured ex vivo, HLA-C-restricted CMV-specific TCR beta clonotypes were dominant. Carriers of CMV plus the relevant HLA were identified by cumulative public TCR beta family frequency.

One entry per CDR3 protein, called by TCRdb with MiXCR from the reads. Of 50,000 or so distinct CDR3 sequences in the sample, 20% were seen once. This CDR3 has 20 residues. Trimming removed 0 bases at V and 3 bases at J, with 23 bases between. CDR1 and CDR2 from the germline V gene are SGHDN and FVKESK. A note on this clonotype: What it binds is unknown.

This specimen consisted of CD8+ T cells from cultured PBMCs, obtained from culture after CMV antigen stimulation. V is TRBV14 and J is TRBJ1-4; D is possibly TRBD1 (5 bases). The sequence was collected from a human donor in good health (CMV status not recorded). Some clones in this sample may be carry-over from other donors' samples. The CDR3 spells CASSQEWDSKMGAANEKLFF. The CDR3 nucleotides are TGTGCCAGCAGCCAAGAATGGGACTCCAAAATGGGTGCAGCTAATGAAAAACTGTTTTTT.